This TCR beta chain emerged from a study of T cell responses to AZD1222 COVID-19 vaccine. Study outcomes and limitations: Spike-specific TCR repertoires showed rising breadth and depth after two AZD1222 doses. Samples come after the peak T cell response, not at day 14. Vaccine-related CD4 TCRs covered spike, predominating at 160-218 and 743-854. The sample set comprised mostly white British donors with more females, and clonal diversity was possibly underestimated.

Some clones are missing from TCRdb's copy, which holds only in-frame ones; the method was immunoSEQ multiplex PCR. Among more than 120,000 clones, 85% to 95% were seen once, and the ten largest hold about 10%. Germline CDR1 is SQVTM and CDR2 is ANQGSEA. This CDR3 is built from 12 residues. V gave up 6 bases and J gave up 5 bases, with 13 bases separating them. About this clone: Its target is not known.

The sample in question was peripheral blood, obtained 28 days after the second AZD1222 dose. V is TRBV29-1 and J is TRBJ1-1; no clear D. This TCR was recovered from an adult who received the AZD1222 COVID-19 vaccine. The CDR3 DNA follows: TGCAGCGTCCCCGTAAGAGGTACTGAAGCTTTCTTT. Its translation: CSVPVRGTEAFF.